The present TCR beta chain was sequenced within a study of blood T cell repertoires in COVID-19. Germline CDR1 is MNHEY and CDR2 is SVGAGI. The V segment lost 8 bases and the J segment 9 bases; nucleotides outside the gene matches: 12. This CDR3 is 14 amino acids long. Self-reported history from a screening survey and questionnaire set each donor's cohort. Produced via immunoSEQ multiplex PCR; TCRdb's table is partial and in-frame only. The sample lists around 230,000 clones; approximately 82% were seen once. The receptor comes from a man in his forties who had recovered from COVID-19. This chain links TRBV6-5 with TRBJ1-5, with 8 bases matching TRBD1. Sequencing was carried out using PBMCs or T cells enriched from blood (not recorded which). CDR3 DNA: TGTGCCAGCGGAGAAACGGACAGGGCTTGGCCCCAGCATTTT. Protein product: CASGETDRAWPQHF.